Shown below are 10 T cell receptor beta chains from a single sample sequenced in a study of blood T cell repertoires in COVID-19. Measured with immunoSEQ multiplex PCR; TCRdb has only the in-frame clones, and not every one. The table has some 190,000 clones, roughly 90% seen once. The sample was peripheral blood. The origin of the receptors is a man in his late teens or twenties with active or convalescent COVID-19.

The J gene is TRBJ2-3, the V gene TRBV5-1, with 8 bases identical to TRBD2. V dropped 0 bases and J dropped 4; count of bases not matched to a gene: 7. The CDR3 spans 16 residues. CDR1 is SGHRS and CDR2 is YFSETQ in the germline V gene. CDR3 protein: CASSLVREEGADTQYF. In DNA, the CDR3 is TGCGCCAGCAGCTTGGTGCGGGAGGAAGGAGCAGATACGCAGTATTTT. Using reference TRBV5-1 and TRBJ2-3 for the parts outside the CDR3, the full variable domain is KAGVTQTPRYLIKTRGQQVTLSCSPISGHRSVSWYQQTPGQGLQFLFEYFSETQRNKGNFPGRFSGRQFSNSRSEMNVSTLELGDSALYLCASSLVREEGADTQYFGPGTRLTVL.

The chain recombines TRBV4-3 with TRBJ1-6; 12 positions agree with TRBD1. This CDR3 has 17 residues. Germline loops: CDR1 LGHNA, CDR2 YSLEER. Germline trimming cut 0 bases from V and 10 bases from J; bases unmatched to any gene: 7. This CDR3 reads CASSQESSGTGGSPLHF. The CDR3 DNA reads as TGCGCCAGCAGCCAAGAGTCAAGCGGGACAGGGGGCTCACCCCTCCACTTT.

The chain combines TRBV18 with TRBJ1-6; 7 nucleotides match TRBD1. J gave up 0 bases and V 0 bases, and 14 bases lay outside the gene matches. From germline, CDR1 is KGHSH and CDR2 LQKENI. The CDR3 runs to 21 residues. Here the CDR3 reads CASSPPKTGTTSVSYNSPLHF. As DNA, the CDR3 is TGTGCCAGCTCACCACCTAAGACAGGGACCACAAGTGTCTCCTATAATTCACCCCTCCACTTT.

The chain couples TRBV12-3 or TRBV12-4 to TRBJ2-5, with D possibly matching TRBD1 (6 bases). With 6 bases removed from V and 2 bases from J, the gap between germline ends came to 10 bases. This CDR3 has 13 amino acids. The CDR3 reads CASRIQGQETQYF. DNA of the CDR3: TGTGCCAGCAGGATACAGGGTCAAGAGACCCAGTACTTC.

This rearrangement joins TRBV5-5 to TRBJ1-1; 7 nucleotides align to TRBD1. Per germline, CDR1 SGHKS and CDR2 YYEKEE (reference sequence). The junction had 6 bases not matched to a gene; V was cut back by 0 bases and J by 4 bases. CDR3 length: 15 amino acids. The CDR3 nucleotides read TGTGCCAGCAGCTTGGTACAGGGGTTGGCCACTGAAGCTTTCTTT. It yields the protein CASSLVQGLATEAFF. Filled out from reference TRBV5-5 and TRBJ1-1, the complete variable domain reads DAGVTQSPTHLIKTRGQQVTLRCSPISGHKSVSWYQQVLGQGPQFIFQYYEKEERGRGNFPDRFSARQFPNYSSELNVNALLLGDSALYLCASSLVQGLATEAFFGQGTRLTVV.

In this sample, this clone turned up once. The rearrangement joins TRBV27 to TRBJ2-3; TRBD2 aligns across 14 bases. The CDR3 spans 14 residues. Germline assignment: CDR1 MNHEY and CDR2 SMNVEV (reference sequence). V lost 4 bases to trimming and J lost 9 bases; unmatched junction nucleotides: 3. The CDR3 here is CASSSGTSGGTQYF. The CDR3, as DNA: TGTGCCAGCAGTTCAGGGACTAGCGGGGGAACGCAGTATTTT.

V and J are TRBV15 and TRBJ1-5; possibly TRBD1 for D (5 bases). The length of the CDR3 is 17 residues. Trimming removed 2 bases at V and 4 bases at J, with 18 bases between. Germline V gene lookup returns CDR1 LNHNV and CDR2 YYDKDF (reference sequence). The CDR3 spells CATSRNQRSGGNQPQHF. CDR3 sequence (DNA): TGTGCCACCAGCAGAAACCAACGTAGTGGGGGGAATCAGCCCCAGCATTTT.

The chain carries TRBV30 and TRBJ2-7, with 9 bases that match TRBD1. This CDR3 is built from 13 residues. The V gene's germline CDR1 is GTSNPN and CDR2 SVGIG (reference sequence). With V trimmed by 4 bases and J by 4 bases, 5 bases remained unmatched. Written as DNA, the CDR3 is TGTGCCTGGAATAGGGACAGGGAGTACGAGCAGTACTTC. This translates into CAWNRDREYEQYF.

V is TRBV3-1 (or the pseudogene TRBV3-2) and J is TRBJ1-1; 8 nucleotides agree with TRBD1. The CDR3 loop spans 15 amino acids. Per the germline V gene, CDR1 is LGHDT and CDR2 is YNNKEL (reference sequence). V lost 3 bases and J lost 1; bases outside the gene matches: 4. CDR3 nucleotides: TGTGCCAGCAGCCAGGACAGGGTACGGAACACTGAAGCTTTCTTT. This translates into CASSQDRVRNTEAFF.

The CDR3 nucleotides are TGCGCCAGCAGATGGGACATCCAGGGGAACACTGAAGCTTTCTTT. It is translated as CASRWDIQGNTEAFF. V and J are TRBV5-1 and TRBJ1-1; D is possibly TRBD1 (6 bases). The CDR3 totals 15 residues. Per the germline V gene, CDR1 is SGHRS and CDR2 is YFSETQ. Trimming removed 5 bases at V and 1 base at J, with 15 bases between.